Presented here are 26 T cell receptor beta chains from one specimen sequenced in a study of cytotoxic CD8 clonotypes in ibrutinib-treated CLL. The table came from immunoSEQ multiplex PCR; TCRdb's copy has only in-frame clones and leaves some out. The data hold some 70,000 clones, with about nine tenths observed a single time. The sample consisted of PBMCs, taken after 12 months of ibrutinib treatment. These receptor sequences come from a human donor with chronic lymphocytic leukemia.

The gene calls are TRBV10-2 and TRBJ1-1; D gene ambiguous. This CDR3 has 12 residues. Deletions cut 6 bases from V and 6 bases from J, with 11 bases between. Germline CDR1 is WSHSY and CDR2 is SAAADI. DNA for the CDR3: TGCGCCAGCAGGGATGGGCCAGCTGAAGCTTTCTTT. It codes for CASRDGPAEAFF.

The CDR3 DNA reads TGTGCCAGTAGTATCGGGGGGAAAAACACTGAAGCTTTCTTT. Protein sequence: CASSIGGKNTEAFF. The chain recombines TRBV19 with TRBJ1-1; D is perhaps TRBD1 (5 bases). Trimming took 3 bases from V and 2 from J, leaving 10 bases between them. The CDR3 spans 14 residues. Germline V gene sequence: CDR1 LNHDA, CDR2 SQIVND (reference sequence).

The chain has TRBV19 and TRBJ2-2; TRBD2 agrees at 7 bases. With 4 bases clipped from V and 3 bases from J, the junction kept 5 bases outside the gene matches. CDR1 and CDR2 from the germline V gene are LNHDA and SQIVND (reference sequence). The CDR3 spans 15 residues. The CDR3 reads CASSRTRSDTGELFF. The DNA of the CDR3 is TGTGCCAGTAGTAGGACTAGGTCGGACACCGGGGAGCTGTTTTTT. The full variable domain, rest sourced from reference TRBV19 and TRBJ2-2, is DGGITQSPKYLFRKEGQNVTLSCEQNLNHDAMYWYRQDPGQGLRLIYYSQIVNDFQKGDIAEGYSVSREKKESFPLTVTSAQKNPTAFYLCASSRTRSDTGELFFGEGSRLTVL.

The chain couples TRBV5-1 to TRBJ1-2; D gene uncertain. The CDR3 spans 15 residues. Germline loops: CDR1 SGHRS, CDR2 YFSETQ. With 0 bases removed from V and 1 base from J, the gap between germline ends came to 10 bases. CDR3 region: CASSLAGSVNYGYTF. CDR3 DNA sequence: TGCGCCAGCAGCTTGGCCGGGTCAGTTAACTATGGCTACACCTTC.

This rearrangement joins TRBV5-1 to TRBJ1-5; 9 bases are a match to TRBD1. Looked up from germline, CDR1 is SGHRS and CDR2 is YFSETQ. The CDR3 contains 15 residues. Trimming removed 4 bases from V and 3 bases from J; junction bases left unmatched: 5. CDR3 amino acids: CASSAGTGNNQPQHF. DNA for the CDR3: TGCGCCAGCAGCGCCGGGACAGGGAACAATCAGCCCCAGCATTTT.

V usage is TRBV11-3 and J usage is TRBJ1-5; tentative D call: TRBD1 (5 bases). This CDR3 has 19 amino acids. In germline, CDR1 is SGHNT, CDR2 YENEEA. The V and J ends lost 1 base and 4 bases respectively, with 23 bases between them. The CDR3 loop reads CASSLGAGGASSGNQPQHF. The CDR3 DNA reads as TGTGCCAGCAGCTTAGGGGCCGGAGGGGCCTCTTCTGGGAATCAGCCCCAGCATTTT.

A few counts support this clone. V and J are TRBV4-2 and TRBJ1-2; a weak D match, TRBD1 (5 bases). This CDR3 comprises 15 residues. Per germline, CDR1 LGHNA and CDR2 YNFKEQ. V was pared by 5 bases and J by 3 bases, with 16 bases between. This CDR3 is CASSIQEEVHYGYTF. The CDR3 coding sequence is TGTGCCAGCAGCATACAGGAAGAAGTACACTATGGCTACACCTTC.

The CDR3 nucleotides are TGTGCCAGCAGCTCATGGGGTGCCCGCACAGATACGCAGTATTTT. Translation gives CASSSWGARTDTQYF. V is TRBV28 and J is TRBJ2-3; no reliable D call. Trimming removed 6 bases at V and 1 base at J, with 14 bases between. Germline V gives CDR1 MDHEN, CDR2 SYDVKM. The CDR3 sequence is 15 residues long.

The chain is built from TRBV19 and TRBJ1-2, with unresolved D. The length of the CDR3 is 15 residues. Germline CDR1 and CDR2: LNHDA and SQIVND (reference sequence). V lost 1 base to trimming and J lost 4 bases, with 13 bases between them. The CDR3 protein is CASSIGLGFGYGYTF. CDR3 DNA: TGTGCCAGTAGTATAGGACTTGGATTTGGCTATGGCTACACCTTC.

The chain employs TRBV28 and TRBJ2-2; D is perhaps TRBD2 (6 bases). The V gene lost 3 bases and the J gene lost 7 bases, with 15 bases spanning the gap. The length of the CDR3 is 15 residues. Germline V gene sequence: CDR1 MDHEN, CDR2 SYDVKM. Here the CDR3 reads CASSFWSGAGGELFF. DNA of the CDR3: TGTGCCAGCAGTTTTTGGTCGGGAGCGGGCGGGGAGCTGTTTTTT.

The J gene is TRBJ1-5, the V gene TRBV29-1; TRBD1 aligns across 8 bases. The CDR3 is 13 residues long. V shed 4 bases and J 5 bases; nucleotides not matched to a gene: 4. CDR1 is SQVTM and CDR2 is ANQGSEA in the germline V gene. For the CDR3, the DNA is TGCAGCGTTGGGCAGGGGGCCTATCAGCCCCAGCATTTT. Translation gives CSVGQGAYQPQHF.

V usage is TRBV6-1 and J usage is TRBJ1-6; a possible D gene is TRBD1 (6 bases). Trimming pared 6 bases from V and 2 bases from J, leaving 11 bases between. CDR1 is MNHNS and CDR2 is SASEGT in the germline V gene. The CDR3 consists of 15 residues. In nucleotides, the CDR3 is TGTGCCAGCAGGGCCAGGGGTACCTATAATTCACCCCTCCACTTT. Amino acids: CASRARGTYNSPLHF.

The V call is TRBV18, the J call TRBJ1-5; D is unclear. The CDR3 is made up of 14 amino acids. Trimming removed 2 bases at V and 1 base at J, with 6 bases between. Germline lookup yields CDR1 KGHSH and CDR2 LQKENI. DNA for the CDR3: TGTGCCAGCTCACCAGGACGGAGCAATCAGCCCCAGCATTTT. Translated, it gives CASSPGRSNQPQHF. Based on the CDR3 plus reference TRBV18 and TRBJ1-5, the full variable domain is NAGVMQNPRHLVRRRGQEARLRCSPMKGHSHVYWYRQLPEEGLKFMVYLQKENIIDESGMPKERFSAEFPKEGPSILRIQQVVRGDSAAYFCASSPGRSNQPQHFGDGTRLSIL.

In its sample, this clone was seen a few times. A junction end diverges from the germline sequence, so it may reflect a read error. The rearrangement links TRBV5-1 to TRBJ2-1; 7 bases align to TRBD1. Germline CDR1 and CDR2: SGHRS and YFSETQ. This CDR3 is built from 14 residues. In DNA form, the CDR3 reads TGCGCCAGCAGCTTCCGGGACAGCGGAGAGGAGCCACTCTTC. Residues: CASSFRDSGEEPLF.

The V gene is TRBV6-1, the J gene TRBJ2-5; D possibly corresponds to TRBD1 (5 bases). This CDR3 is 16 amino acids long. Per the germline V gene, CDR1 is MNHNS and CDR2 is SASEGT. The ends were cut back, 0 bases at V and 4 bases at J, with 15 bases in the middle. The chain's CDR3 is CASSEARQGVRETQYF. CDR3 nucleotides: TGTGCCAGCAGTGAAGCGAGGCAGGGTGTACGAGAGACCCAGTACTTC.

The chain carries TRBV5-1 and TRBJ2-5, with D tentatively TRBD2 (6 bases). V was shortened by 7 bases and J by 4 bases, with 29 bases between the two germline ends. There are 18 residues in the CDR3. Germline CDR1 is SGHRS and CDR2 is YFSETQ. The CDR3 sequence is CASSPPGGWRGGSETQYF. The DNA of the CDR3 is TGCGCCAGCTCTCCCCCCGGGGGATGGAGGGGTGGGTCAGAGACCCAGTACTTC.

The chain recombines TRBV10-3 with TRBJ2-2; D not certain. The CDR3 totals 13 residues. Germline-derived CDR1 and CDR2 are ENHRY and SYGVKD. The V gene lost 3 bases and the J gene lost 7 bases, with 9 bases spanning the gap. The CDR3 region has the DNA TGTGCCATCAGTGACCGAGAGAGCGGGGAGCTGTTTTTT. Translating gives CAISDRESGELFF.

V is TRBV9 and J is TRBJ2-7; 10 nucleotides agree with TRBD2. Germline CDR1 SGDLS, CDR2 YYNGEE. The CDR3 consists of 14 residues. V was clipped by 7 bases and J by 3 bases; unmatched bases: 7. This CDR3 reads CASAYGTSDYEQYF. The CDR3 DNA reads as TGTGCCAGCGCCTACGGGACTAGCGACTACGAGCAGTACTTC.

This chain uses TRBV5-8 with TRBJ1-1, with D unresolved. The CDR3 has 15 amino acids. Per germline, CDR1 SGHTS and CDR2 YDEGEE. Trimming pared 2 bases from V and 3 bases from J, leaving 14 bases between. This CDR3 reads CASSFSDDRDTEAFF. The CDR3 DNA follows: TGTGCCAGCAGCTTCTCGGACGACCGGGACACTGAAGCTTTCTTT.

This chain connects TRBV6-5 to TRBJ1-1, with D perhaps matching TRBD1 (5 bases). V was trimmed by 8 bases and J by 4 bases, leaving 17 bases between them. CDR1 is MNHEY, CDR2 SVGAGI, per germline. This CDR3 comprises 14 residues. This CDR3 is CASGGSGIGTEAFF. The CDR3 DNA sequence: TGTGCCAGCGGTGGGTCAGGGATCGGCACTGAAGCTTTCTTT.

The V call is TRBV5-1, the J call TRBJ2-7, with TRBD2 identical over 7 bases. J gave up 2 bases and V 4 bases, and 12 bases lay outside the gene matches. Germline lookup yields CDR1 SGHRS and CDR2 YFSETQ. The CDR3 is 16 amino acids. The CDR3 is CASSPGTSANPYEQYF. As DNA, the CDR3 is TGCGCCAGCAGCCCCGGAACTAGCGCAAACCCCTACGAGCAGTACTTC. Supplemented by reference TRBV5-1 and TRBJ2-7, the full variable domain reads KAGVTQTPRYLIKTRGQQVTLSCSPISGHRSVSWYQQTPGQGLQFLFEYFSETQRNKGNFPGRFSGRQFSNSRSEMNVSTLELGDSALYLCASSPGTSANPYEQYFGPGTRLTVT.

Only one count was recorded for this clone. The rearrangement uses TRBV14 and TRBJ1-1; D not resolved. CDR3 length equals 15 residues. Trimming removed 6 bases from V and 0 bases from J, with 14 bases in between. The germline V gene encodes CDR1 SGHDN and CDR2 FVKESK. This CDR3 is CASRPMPGMNTEAFF. For the CDR3, the DNA is TGTGCCAGCAGGCCAATGCCAGGAATGAACACTGAAGCTTTCTTT.

The chain recombines TRBV10-1 with TRBJ2-5; 9 bases match TRBD2. Trimming at V came to 0 bases and at J to 5 bases, leaving 10 bases not matched to a gene. This CDR3 is built from 17 residues. Germline V gene data show CDR1 as WNHNN and CDR2 as SYGVQD (reference sequence). In DNA form, the CDR3 reads TGCGCCAGCAGTGAGTCGATGGCGGGAGGGCCAGGGGAGACCCAGTACTTC. It codes for CASSESMAGGPGETQYF.

The chain links TRBV7-8 to TRBJ2-7; a possible D gene is TRBD2 (6 bases). This CDR3 is built from 15 residues. The V end was cut by 2 bases, the J end by 0 bases, with 11 bases between. Germline-derived CDR1 and CDR2 are SGHVS and FQNEAQ. CDR3 in amino acids: CASSLRPGGSYEQYF. CDR3 DNA sequence: TGTGCCAGCAGCTTACGTCCCGGGGGCTCCTACGAGCAGTACTTC.

The rearrangement links TRBV13 to TRBJ2-1; D gene unclear. The CDR3 has 16 residues. Germline V gene sequence: CDR1 PRHDT, CDR2 FYEKMQ (reference sequence). V was cut by 5 bases and J by 1 base, with 15 bases left in between. CDR3 bases: TGTGCCAGCAGCCCCCGGATAGTTCAATCCTACAATGAGCAGTTCTTC. It encodes CASSPRIVQSYNEQFF. Full variable domain (remainder filled in from reference TRBV13 and TRBJ2-1): AAGVIQSPRHLIKEKRETATLKCYPIPRHDTVYWYQQGPGQDPQFLISFYEKMQSDKGSIPDRFSAQQFSDYHSELNMSSLELGDSALYFCASSPRIVQSYNEQFFGPGTRLTVL.

The rearrangement joins TRBV19 to TRBJ1-5, with TRBD1 as a possible D gene (5 bases). From germline, CDR1 is LNHDA and CDR2 SQIVND (reference sequence). V was trimmed by 3 bases and J by 1 base, leaving 16 bases between them. CDR3 length: 17 residues. This chain's CDR3 is CASSIPTRGGSNQPQHF. The DNA of the CDR3 is TGTGCCAGTAGTATCCCCACGAGGGGAGGGAGCAATCAGCCCCAGCATTTT.